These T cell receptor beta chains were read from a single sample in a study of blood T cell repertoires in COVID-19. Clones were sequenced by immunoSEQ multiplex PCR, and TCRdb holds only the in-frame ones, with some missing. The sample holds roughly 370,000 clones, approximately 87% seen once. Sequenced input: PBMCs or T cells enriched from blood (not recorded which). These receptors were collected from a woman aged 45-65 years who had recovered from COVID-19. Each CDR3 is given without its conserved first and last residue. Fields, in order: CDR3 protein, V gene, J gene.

cdr3_aa: ASKTGGGGSYNSPLH
v_call: TRBV6-4
j_call: TRBJ1-6

cdr3_aa: ASSARQGPYGYT
v_call: TRBV9
j_call: TRBJ1-2

cdr3_aa: ASSYRSLGDTQY
v_call: TRBV9
j_call: TRBJ2-3

cdr3_aa: ASSHYPTNYEQY
v_call: TRBV3-1/TRBV3-2
j_call: TRBJ2-7

cdr3_aa: ASSQGLRGVSYEQF
v_call: TRBV4-1
j_call: TRBJ2-1

cdr3_aa: SVVSGQGTTYNEQF
v_call: TRBV29-1
j_call: TRBJ2-1

cdr3_aa: ASKPDRGNGQPQH
v_call: TRBV6-1
j_call: TRBJ1-5

cdr3_aa: ASRTGQGNQPQH
v_call: TRBV28
j_call: TRBJ1-5

cdr3_aa: ASSFGLHTGELF
v_call: TRBV5-6
j_call: TRBJ2-2

cdr3_aa: ASGLEGHLYEQY
v_call: TRBV12-5
j_call: TRBJ2-7

cdr3_aa: ASSSGQDYGYT
v_call: TRBV27
j_call: TRBJ1-2

cdr3_aa: AIQSHTGSPYGYT
v_call: TRBV10-3
j_call: TRBJ1-2

cdr3_aa: ASSSDRLRFYNEQF
v_call: TRBV5-1
j_call: TRBJ2-1

cdr3_aa: ASSPVAAGNTIY
v_call: TRBV18
j_call: TRBJ1-3

cdr3_aa: ASSQNMVEGDEQY
v_call: TRBV3-1/TRBV3-2
j_call: TRBJ2-7

cdr3_aa: AWVPWACDEKLF
v_call: TRBV30
j_call: TRBJ1-4

cdr3_aa: ASRAGTSGHADTQY
v_call: TRBV2
j_call: TRBJ2-3

cdr3_aa: ASSGFAGGNYEQY
v_call: TRBV28
j_call: TRBJ2-7

cdr3_aa: ASSQEVRGGTDTQY
v_call: TRBV3-1/TRBV3-2
j_call: TRBJ2-3

cdr3_aa: ASSQDEVRDHDSNYGYT
v_call: TRBV11-2
j_call: TRBJ1-2

cdr3_aa: ATRGLGGDNEQF
v_call: TRBV24-1
j_call: TRBJ2-1

cdr3_aa: ASVLNTGVNTEAF
v_call: TRBV19
j_call: TRBJ1-1

cdr3_aa: ASSTGAGPNTEAF
v_call: TRBV18
j_call: TRBJ1-1

cdr3_aa: ASSIRGAGVSNQPQH
v_call: TRBV19
j_call: TRBJ1-5

cdr3_aa: ASSLEQRQAGAYGYT
v_call: TRBV19
j_call: TRBJ1-2

cdr3_aa: ASSLIVNYGYT
v_call: TRBV7-8
j_call: TRBJ1-2

cdr3_aa: ASRVTGANYGYT
v_call: TRBV19
j_call: TRBJ1-2

cdr3_aa: ASGGTQGLDWGYT
v_call: TRBV12-5
j_call: TRBJ1-2

cdr3_aa: ASSHPPGTRHNEQF
v_call: TRBV4-1
j_call: TRBJ2-1

cdr3_aa: ASLGPRGQPQH
v_call: TRBV19
j_call: TRBJ1-5

cdr3_aa: ASSRMDRSNQPQH
v_call: TRBV21-1
j_call: TRBJ1-5

cdr3_aa: ASSPGSTEAF
v_call: TRBV18
j_call: TRBJ1-1

cdr3_aa: ASSITTGTNEKLF
v_call: TRBV19
j_call: TRBJ1-4

cdr3_aa: ASSFTPGVGGELF
v_call: TRBV18
j_call: TRBJ2-2

cdr3_aa: ASSPAFGQGGTEAF
v_call: TRBV7-2
j_call: TRBJ1-1

cdr3_aa: ASSEEGVSNQPQH
v_call: TRBV2
j_call: TRBJ1-5

cdr3_aa: ASSPPGGGNQPQH
v_call: TRBV18
j_call: TRBJ1-5

cdr3_aa: ASSSVPGQPTLGANVLT
v_call: TRBV7-8
j_call: TRBJ2-6

cdr3_aa: ASSRGARGYT
v_call: TRBV19
j_call: TRBJ1-2

cdr3_aa: ASSSGPGSYEQY
v_call: TRBV7-2
j_call: TRBJ2-7

cdr3_aa: ASSLQEIQPYEQY
v_call: TRBV5-6
j_call: TRBJ2-7

cdr3_aa: ASTPGGAGGMNTEAF
v_call: TRBV28
j_call: TRBJ1-1

cdr3_aa: ASSVDRDRGYT
v_call: TRBV12-3/TRBV12-4
j_call: TRBJ1-2

cdr3_aa: ASRLQGGGSYNEQF
v_call: TRBV3-1/TRBV3-2
j_call: TRBJ2-1

cdr3_aa: ASSIVRGNQPQH
v_call: TRBV19
j_call: TRBJ1-5

cdr3_aa: ASSLAGGYQETQY
v_call: TRBV5-1
j_call: TRBJ2-5

cdr3_aa: ASSFGGSNYEQY
v_call: TRBV27
j_call: TRBJ2-7

cdr3_aa: ASSLRDRDVYGYT
v_call: TRBV5-1
j_call: TRBJ1-2

cdr3_aa: ASSYTGTATYEQY
v_call: TRBV11-2
j_call: TRBJ2-7

cdr3_aa: ASSEKGRDTLAKNIQY
v_call: TRBV6-1
j_call: TRBJ2-4

cdr3_aa: ASSRGLPSEPGNSPLH
v_call: TRBV5-5
j_call: TRBJ1-6

cdr3_aa: ASSYHRTDGYT
v_call: TRBV6-5
j_call: TRBJ1-2

cdr3_aa: ASSQDPAEVVTIY
v_call: TRBV4-3
j_call: TRBJ1-3

cdr3_aa: ASSRTSGGYNEQF
v_call: TRBV2
j_call: TRBJ2-1

cdr3_aa: ASKLDPGNEQF
v_call: TRBV28
j_call: TRBJ2-1